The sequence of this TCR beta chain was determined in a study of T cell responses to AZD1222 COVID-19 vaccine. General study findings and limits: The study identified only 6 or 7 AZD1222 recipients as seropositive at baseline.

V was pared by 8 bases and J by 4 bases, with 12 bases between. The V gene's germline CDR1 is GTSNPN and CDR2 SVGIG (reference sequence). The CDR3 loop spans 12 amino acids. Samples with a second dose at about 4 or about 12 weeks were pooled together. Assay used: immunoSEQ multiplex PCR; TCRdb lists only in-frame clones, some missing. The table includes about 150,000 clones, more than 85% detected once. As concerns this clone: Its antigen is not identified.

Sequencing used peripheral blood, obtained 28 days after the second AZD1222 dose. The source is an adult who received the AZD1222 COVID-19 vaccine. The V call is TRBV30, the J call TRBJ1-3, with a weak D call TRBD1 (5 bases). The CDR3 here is CAGGSSGNTIYF. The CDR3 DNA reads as TGTGCCGGGGGGTCTTCGGGAAACACCATATATTTT.